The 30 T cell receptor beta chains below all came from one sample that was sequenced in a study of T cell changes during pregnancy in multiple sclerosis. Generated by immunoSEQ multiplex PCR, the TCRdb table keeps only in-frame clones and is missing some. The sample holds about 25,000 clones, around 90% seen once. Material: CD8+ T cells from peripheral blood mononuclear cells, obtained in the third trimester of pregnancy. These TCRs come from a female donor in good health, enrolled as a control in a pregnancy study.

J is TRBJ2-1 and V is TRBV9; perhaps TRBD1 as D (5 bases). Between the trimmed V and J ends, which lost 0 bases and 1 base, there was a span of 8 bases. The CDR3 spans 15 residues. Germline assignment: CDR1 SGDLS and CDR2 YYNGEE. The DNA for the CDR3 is TGTGCCAGCAGCGTAGCCAGGGCTTCCTACAATGAGCAGTTCTTC. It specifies CASSVARASYNEQFF.

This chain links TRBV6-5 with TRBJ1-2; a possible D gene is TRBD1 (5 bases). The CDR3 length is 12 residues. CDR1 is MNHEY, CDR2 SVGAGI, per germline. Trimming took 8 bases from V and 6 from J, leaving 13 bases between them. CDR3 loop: CASQGVRDGYTF. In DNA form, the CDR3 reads TGTGCCAGCCAAGGGGTAAGGGATGGCTACACCTTC.

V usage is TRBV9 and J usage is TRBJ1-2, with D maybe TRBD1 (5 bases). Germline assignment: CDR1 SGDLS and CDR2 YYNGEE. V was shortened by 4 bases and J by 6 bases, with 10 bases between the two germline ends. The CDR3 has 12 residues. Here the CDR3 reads CASSTRVDGYTF. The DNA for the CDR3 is TGTGCCAGCAGCACCAGGGTAGATGGCTACACCTTC.

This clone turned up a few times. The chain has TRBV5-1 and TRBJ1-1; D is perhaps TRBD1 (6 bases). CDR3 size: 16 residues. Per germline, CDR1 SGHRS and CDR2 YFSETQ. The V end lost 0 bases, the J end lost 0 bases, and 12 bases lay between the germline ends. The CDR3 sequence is CASSLEGGWVNTEAFF. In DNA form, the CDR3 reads TGCGCCAGCAGCTTGGAAGGGGGATGGGTGAACACTGAAGCTTTCTTT.

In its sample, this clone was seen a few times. The CDR3 nucleotides are TGTGCCAGCAGCCACGACACGAGTGGGGGGGCCAACGTCCTGACTTTC. Protein product: CASSHDTSGGANVLTF. The rearrangement uses TRBV4-2 and TRBJ2-6; D unclear. CDR1 LGHNA and CDR2 YNFKEQ come from the germline V gene. V was shortened by 3 bases and J by 4 bases, with 13 bases between the two germline ends. The CDR3 length is 16 residues.

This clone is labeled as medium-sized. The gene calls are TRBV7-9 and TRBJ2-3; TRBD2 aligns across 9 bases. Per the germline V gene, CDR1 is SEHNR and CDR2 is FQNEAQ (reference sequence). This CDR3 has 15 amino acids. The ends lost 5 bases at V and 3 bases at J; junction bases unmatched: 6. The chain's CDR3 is CASSISGGGTDTQYF. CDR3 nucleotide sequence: TGTGCCAGCAGCATTAGCGGGGGAGGAACAGATACGCAGTATTTT.

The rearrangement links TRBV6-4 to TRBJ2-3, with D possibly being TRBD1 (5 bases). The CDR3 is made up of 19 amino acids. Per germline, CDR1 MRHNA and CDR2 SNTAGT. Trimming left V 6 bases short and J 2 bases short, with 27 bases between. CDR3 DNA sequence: TGTGCCAGCAGGGTTGTATCATGGGGCGCCCTTCGGGTCACAGATACGCAGTATTTT. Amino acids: CASRVVSWGALRVTDTQYF.

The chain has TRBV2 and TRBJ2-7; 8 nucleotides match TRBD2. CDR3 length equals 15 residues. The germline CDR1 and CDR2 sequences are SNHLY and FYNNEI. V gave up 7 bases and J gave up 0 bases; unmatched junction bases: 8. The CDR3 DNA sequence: TGTGCCAGCACGGGGGGGCCGACTAGCTCCTACGAGCAGTACTTC. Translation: CASTGGPTSSYEQYF.

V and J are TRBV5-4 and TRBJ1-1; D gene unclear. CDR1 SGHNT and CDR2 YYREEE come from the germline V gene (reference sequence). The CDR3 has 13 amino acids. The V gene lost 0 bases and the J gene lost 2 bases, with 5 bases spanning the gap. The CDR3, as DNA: TGTGCCAGCAGCTTGGAGAGAAACACTGAAGCTTTCTTT. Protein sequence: CASSLERNTEAFF.

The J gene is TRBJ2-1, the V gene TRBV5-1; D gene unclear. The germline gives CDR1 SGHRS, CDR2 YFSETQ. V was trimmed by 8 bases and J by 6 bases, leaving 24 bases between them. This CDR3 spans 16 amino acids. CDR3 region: CASSHRTTLPLNEQFF. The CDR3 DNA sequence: TGCGCCAGTTCCCACCGAACAACCCTGCCCCTCAATGAGCAGTTCTTC.

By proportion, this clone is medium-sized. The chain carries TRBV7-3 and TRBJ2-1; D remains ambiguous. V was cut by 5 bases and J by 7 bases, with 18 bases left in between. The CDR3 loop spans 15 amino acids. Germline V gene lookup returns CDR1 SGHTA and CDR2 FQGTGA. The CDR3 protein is CASSLTGSPANEQFF. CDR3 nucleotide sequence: TGTGCCAGCAGCCTTACCGGGTCCCCGGCGAATGAGCAGTTCTTC.

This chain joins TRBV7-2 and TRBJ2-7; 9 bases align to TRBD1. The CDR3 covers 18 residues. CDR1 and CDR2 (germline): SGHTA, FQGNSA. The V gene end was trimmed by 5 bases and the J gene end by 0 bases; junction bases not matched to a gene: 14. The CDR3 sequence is CASSPLGGTGYDSYEQYF. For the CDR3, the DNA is TGTGCCAGCAGCCCCCTTGGTGGGACAGGGTATGACTCCTACGAGCAGTACTTC.

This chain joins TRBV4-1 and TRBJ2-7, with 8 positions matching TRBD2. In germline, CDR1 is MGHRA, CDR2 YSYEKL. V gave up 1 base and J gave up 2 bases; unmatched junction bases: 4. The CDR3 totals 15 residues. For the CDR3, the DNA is TGCGCCAGCAGCCAAGGGACGGGGGGGGCCTACGAGCAGTACTTC. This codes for CASSQGTGGAYEQYF.

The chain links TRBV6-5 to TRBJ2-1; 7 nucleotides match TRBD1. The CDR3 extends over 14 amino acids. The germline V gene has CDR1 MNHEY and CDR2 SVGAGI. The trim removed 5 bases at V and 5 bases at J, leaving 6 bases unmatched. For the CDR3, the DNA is TGTGCCAGCAGTCCGACAGGGCTTGACAATGAGCAGTTCTTC. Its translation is CASSPTGLDNEQFF.

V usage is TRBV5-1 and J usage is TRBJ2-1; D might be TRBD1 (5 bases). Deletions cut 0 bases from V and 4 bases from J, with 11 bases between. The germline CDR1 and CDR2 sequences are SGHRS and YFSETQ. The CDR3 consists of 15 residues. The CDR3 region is CASSLEGRGYNEQFF. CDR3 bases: TGCGCCAGCAGCTTGGAAGGTAGGGGATACAATGAGCAGTTCTTC.

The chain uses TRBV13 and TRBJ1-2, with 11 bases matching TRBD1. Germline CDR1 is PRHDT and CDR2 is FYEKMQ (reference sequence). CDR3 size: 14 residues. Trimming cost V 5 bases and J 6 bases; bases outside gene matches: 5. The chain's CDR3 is CASSPWTGGDGYTF. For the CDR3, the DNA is TGTGCCAGCAGCCCCTGGACAGGGGGCGATGGCTACACCTTC.

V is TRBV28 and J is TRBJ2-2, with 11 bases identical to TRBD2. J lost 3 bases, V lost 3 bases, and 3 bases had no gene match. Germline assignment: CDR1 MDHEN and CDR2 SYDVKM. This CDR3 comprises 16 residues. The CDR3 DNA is TGTGCCAGCAGTTTGCTAGCGGGAGGATACACCGGGGAGCTGTTTTTT. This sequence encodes CASSLLAGGYTGELFF.

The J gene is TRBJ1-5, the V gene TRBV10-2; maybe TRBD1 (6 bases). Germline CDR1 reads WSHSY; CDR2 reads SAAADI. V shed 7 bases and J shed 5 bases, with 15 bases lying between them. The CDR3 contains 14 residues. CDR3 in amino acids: CASTSGQFHQPQHF. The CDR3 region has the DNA TGCGCCAGCACCTCCGGACAGTTCCATCAGCCCCAGCATTTT.

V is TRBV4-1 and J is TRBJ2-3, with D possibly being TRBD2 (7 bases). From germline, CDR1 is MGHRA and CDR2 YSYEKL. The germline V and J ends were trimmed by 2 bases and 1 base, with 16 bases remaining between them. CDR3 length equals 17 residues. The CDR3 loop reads CASSQHPGGPGTDTQYF. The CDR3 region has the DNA TGCGCCAGCAGCCAACATCCCGGGGGGCCTGGCACAGATACGCAGTATTTT.

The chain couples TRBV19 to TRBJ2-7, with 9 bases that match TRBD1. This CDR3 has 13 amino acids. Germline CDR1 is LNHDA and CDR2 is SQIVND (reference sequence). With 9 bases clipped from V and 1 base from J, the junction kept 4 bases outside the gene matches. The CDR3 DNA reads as TGTGCCAGCGGACAGGGGCAATCCTACGAGCAGTACTTC. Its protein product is CASGQGQSYEQYF. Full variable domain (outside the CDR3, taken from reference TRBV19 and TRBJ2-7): DGGITQSPKYLFRKEGQNVTLSCEQNLNHDAMYWYRQDPGQGLRLIYYSQIVNDFQKGDIAEGYSVSREKKESFPLTVTSAQKNPTAFYLCASGQGQSYEQYFGPGTRLTVT.

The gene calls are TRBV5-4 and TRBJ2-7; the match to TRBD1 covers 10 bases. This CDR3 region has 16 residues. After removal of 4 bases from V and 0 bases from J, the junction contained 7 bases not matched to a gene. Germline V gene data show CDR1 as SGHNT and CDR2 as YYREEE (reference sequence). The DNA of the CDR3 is TGTGCCAGCAGCCTAGGACAGGGGGAAACCTCCTACGAGCAGTACTTC. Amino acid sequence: CASSLGQGETSYEQYF.

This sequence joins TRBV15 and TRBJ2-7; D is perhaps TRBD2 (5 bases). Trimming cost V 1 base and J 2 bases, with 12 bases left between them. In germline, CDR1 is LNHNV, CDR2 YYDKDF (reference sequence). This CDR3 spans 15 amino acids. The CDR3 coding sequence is TGTGCCACCAGCAGAGCGGGAAGGGCTCCCTACGAGCAGTACTTC. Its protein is CATSRAGRAPYEQYF.

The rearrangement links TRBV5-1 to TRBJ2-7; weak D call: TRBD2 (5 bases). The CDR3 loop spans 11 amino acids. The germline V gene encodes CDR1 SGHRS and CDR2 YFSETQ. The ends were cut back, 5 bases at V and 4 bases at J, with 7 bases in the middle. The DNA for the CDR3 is TGCGCCAGCAGAGAGGGATACGAGCAGTACTTC. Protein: CASREGYEQYF.

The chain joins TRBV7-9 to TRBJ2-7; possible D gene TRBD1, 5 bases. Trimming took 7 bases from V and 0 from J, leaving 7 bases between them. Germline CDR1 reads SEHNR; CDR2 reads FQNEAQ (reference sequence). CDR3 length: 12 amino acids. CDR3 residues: CASTDSSYEQYF. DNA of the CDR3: TGTGCCAGCACTGACAGCTCCTACGAGCAGTACTTC.

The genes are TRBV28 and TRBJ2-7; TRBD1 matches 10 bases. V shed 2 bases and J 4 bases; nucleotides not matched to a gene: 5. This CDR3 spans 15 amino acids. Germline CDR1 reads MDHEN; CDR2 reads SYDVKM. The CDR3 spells CASSLGTGEGYEQYF. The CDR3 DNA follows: TGTGCCAGCAGTTTAGGGACAGGGGAGGGATACGAGCAGTACTTC.

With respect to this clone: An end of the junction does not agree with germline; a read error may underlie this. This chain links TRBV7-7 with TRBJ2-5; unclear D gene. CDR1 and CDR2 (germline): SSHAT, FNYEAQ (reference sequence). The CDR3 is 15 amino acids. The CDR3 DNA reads TGTGCTAGCAGCTTTAGCTTTGAGGACCAAGAGACCCAGTACTTC. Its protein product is CASSFSFEDQETQYF.

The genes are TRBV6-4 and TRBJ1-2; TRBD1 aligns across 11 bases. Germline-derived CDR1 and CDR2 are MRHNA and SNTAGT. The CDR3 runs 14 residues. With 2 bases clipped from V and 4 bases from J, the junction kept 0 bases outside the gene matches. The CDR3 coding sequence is TGTGCCAGCAGTGACGGGACAGGGGGCTATGGCTACACCTTC. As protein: CASSDGTGGYGYTF.

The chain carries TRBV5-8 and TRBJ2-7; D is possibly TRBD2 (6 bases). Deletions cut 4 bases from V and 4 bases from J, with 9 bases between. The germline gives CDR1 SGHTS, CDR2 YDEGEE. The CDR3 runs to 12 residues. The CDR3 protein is CASSPGLYEQYF. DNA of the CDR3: TGTGCCAGCAGCCCAGGACTATACGAGCAGTACTTC.

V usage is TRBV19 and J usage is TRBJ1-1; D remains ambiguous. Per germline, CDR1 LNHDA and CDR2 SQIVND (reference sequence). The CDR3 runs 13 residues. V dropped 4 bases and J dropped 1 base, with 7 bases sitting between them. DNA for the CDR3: TGTGCCAGTAGTACAAACAAGAACACTGAAGCTTTCTTT. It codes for CASSTNKNTEAFF.

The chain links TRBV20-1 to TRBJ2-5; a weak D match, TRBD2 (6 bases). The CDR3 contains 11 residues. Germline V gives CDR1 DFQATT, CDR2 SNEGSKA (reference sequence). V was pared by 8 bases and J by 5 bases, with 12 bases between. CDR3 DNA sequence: TGCAGTAAAGGAGGGGAGGAGACCCAGTACTTC. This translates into CSKGGEETQYF.